This T cell receptor beta chain was documented in a study of Graves' ophthalmopathy and Graves' hyperthyroidism. Study-wide results and limits: The blood repertoire also included most expanded thyroid clonotypes above 0.001 frequency.

Ineligible for inclusion were patients with other autoimmune diseases, uncontrolled infections, pregnancy or lactation. This clonotype was detected ten times or more. What it binds is not known. Amplified material comprised TCR beta CDR3 regions derived from RNA transcripts. RT-PCR with HTBI primers came first, then second-round multiplex PCR. MiXCR, applied by TCRdb to the multiplex PCR reads, yields one record per CDR3 protein. The sample shows 450,000 or so distinct CDR3 sequences, roughly an eighth of them seen only once. This clonotype was sampled from a woman in her 30s with Graves' ophthalmopathy. Sequencing was done on a sample of blood.

CDR3 region: CSVATPGQGIYEQYF. The CDR3 DNA follows: TGCAGCGTAGCTACCCCGGGACAGGGCATTTACGAGCAGTACTTC. V usage is TRBV29-1 and J usage is TRBJ2-7; 9 bases match TRBD1. This CDR3 contains 15 residues. Losses at the gene ends were 6 bases for V and 4 bases for J; bases not matched to a gene: 13. Germline CDR1 is SQVTM and CDR2 is ANQGSEA.